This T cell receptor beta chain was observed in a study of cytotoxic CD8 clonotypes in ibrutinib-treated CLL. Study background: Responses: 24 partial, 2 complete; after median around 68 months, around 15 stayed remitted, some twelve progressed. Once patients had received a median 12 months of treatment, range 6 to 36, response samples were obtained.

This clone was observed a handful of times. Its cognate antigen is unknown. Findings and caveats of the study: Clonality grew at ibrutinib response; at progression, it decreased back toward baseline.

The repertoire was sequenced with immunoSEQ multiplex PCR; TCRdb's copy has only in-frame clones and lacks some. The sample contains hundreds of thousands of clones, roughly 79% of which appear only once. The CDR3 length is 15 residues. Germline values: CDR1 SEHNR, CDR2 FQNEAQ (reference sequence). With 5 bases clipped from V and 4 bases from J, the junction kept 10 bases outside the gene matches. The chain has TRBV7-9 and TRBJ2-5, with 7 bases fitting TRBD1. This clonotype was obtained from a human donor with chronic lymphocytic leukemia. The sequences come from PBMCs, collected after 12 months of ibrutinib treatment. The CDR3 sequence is CASSNRDRPGETQYF. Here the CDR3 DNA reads TGTGCCAGCAGCAACAGGGACAGACCAGGAGAGACCCAGTACTTC.